The TCR beta chain described here comes from a study of blood T cells in healthy people across ages. V was clipped by 7 bases and J by 4 bases, with 16 bases between them. Germline loops: CDR1 DFQATT, CDR2 SNEGSKA (reference sequence). The CDR3 has 13 residues. Isolating PBMCs gave at least 7 million of these cells per sample. Total RNA extraction produced at least 5.5 micrograms (per sample) for the study. With a J-beta primer mix and a sample-barcoded 5' primer, a second PCR ran 7 to 11 cycles. MiXCR, applied by TCRdb to the 5' RACE reads, yields one record per CDR3 protein. The data show 650,000 to 800,000 distinct CDR3 sequences, about 42% seen once.

The receptor comes from a man aged 60-69 years in good health. V usage is TRBV20-1 and J usage is TRBJ1-1; D uncertain. The sequenced sample was blood. The DNA of the CDR3 is TGCAGTGTTGGAGAACGGTGGAGCACTGAAGCTTTCTTT. Its protein is CSVGERWSTEAFF.